This T cell receptor (beta chain) appears in the sequencing data of a study of shared clonotypes between healthy human individuals (dated by TCRdb to 2018 to 2020). Turning to the overall study: The cohort comprised a couple of women and a few men aged 18 to 49 years. For each donor, CD4 naive and CD4 memory were each run on three plates, CD8 naive on two plates, and CD8 memory on one plate. To estimate repertoire size and how much clonotype sharing occurs between individuals, the study deeply sequenced the blood TCR repertoires of about 5 healthy adults. Libraries were prepared and TCR repertoires were sequenced by different laboratories using diverse techniques, in order to increase sequencing depth and limit assay-specific biases. Between about 0.9 and 8.9 billion PBMCs per donor were obtained by leukapheresis.

The paper as a whole reports these results and caveats: Higher generation probabilities were observed for clonotypes shared by all four sorted-subset donors than for non-shared clonotypes. Because the study included a small number of donors, the genetic and exposure-history diversity represented was limited. Based on pairwise subsampling, the degree of clonotype sharing among donors was expected to be affected by sequencing depth. Incomplete sequencing was indicated by rarefaction of sorted-subset datasets, despite the large sequencing depth. Naive subsets generally had larger estimated clonotype richness than memory subsets. Across a handful of donors, about 5.2% of naive CD4, 3% to 3.5% of naive CD8, 2% to 2.5% of memory CD4, and approximately 0.4% of memory CD8 clonotypes were shared. Sampling was restricted to blood, and TCR repertoires in tissues likely differ from the TCR repertoires found in blood.

Of note for this clone: What antigen it recognizes has not been identified. No base-level quality is on record; no much larger clone is a single base apart.

TCR CDR3 regions were amplified from genomic DNA by multiplex PCR using the deep immunoSEQ assay. Genomic DNA extracted from each cell subset was distributed evenly over all wells of several immunoSEQ 96-well plates, and each plate served as one replicate. For sorted subsets, about 200 ng genomic DNA, equal to tens of thousands of T cell genomes, was loaded into each replicate PCR. Purified libraries were quantified with a Qubit 3.0 fluorometer, sized on a Bioanalyzer 2100, and re-quantified with the KAPA Library Quantification kit. Each immunoSEQ 96-well plate was sequenced on its own single-read 150-cycle Illumina NextSeq 550 flow cell. From the authors' description of their analysis: Because only junctional sequences without quality scores were contained in the immunoSEQ output, filtering matching that applied to full-length reads could not be performed. To assign V/J genes and CDR3, sequences were annotated using PyIR, a Python wrapper for IgBLAST v1.9, with IMGT germline references. Reads were removed for weak V/J assignments (E-value above 1e-6), missing CDR3, stop codons, out-of-frame junctions, or ambiguous translated residues. V3J clonotypes were defined as sequences sharing an identical inferred V gene, J gene, and CDR3 amino acid sequence. Percentage overlap between repertoires was calculated by dividing the number of shared unique clonotypes by the size of the smaller repertoire. RTK rarefaction, the Chao1 estimator, and Recon v2.1 estimates of unobserved clonotypes were used to assess repertoire richness. Generation probabilities were computed with OLGA for all TCRbeta clonotypes obtained by the gDNA method from a few donors. The source is immuneACCESS, and TCRdb retained only in-frame sequences with V and J called. Part of the clones is not carried over; for the studies checked, unresolved V genes explain less than half of this, and the remainder is unexplained. That table is the source of V, J and clone size, and D and trimming were worked out from the DNA. The sample includes around 2.5 million clones, with 93% observed a single time. 0.36% of the sample lies in the top ten.

CDR1 and CDR2 are read off the germline V gene as MDHEN and SYDVKM. V is pared back by 6 bases and J by 0 bases, with 9 bases lying between the germline termini. Taken from cysteine to phenylalanine, the CDR3 has 13 residues. Just the 39-base CDR3 DNA is kept, in frame starting at base 1. The donors were healthy, HIV-negative adults who had no recently reported acute infections or vaccinations. All donors were Caucasian adults living in Nashville, Tennessee, USA. Magnetic negative selection was used to enrich CD4+ T cells, after which naive cells were positively selected on CD45RA and the negative fraction became the memory subset. Blood was obtained by leukapheresis, after which PBMCs were separated by Ficoll-Histopaque density gradient centrifugation and cryopreserved in liquid nitrogen vapor phase. Analytical flow cytometry was used to check the purity and quantity of every magnetically sorted T cell population. From each sorted fraction, genomic DNA was isolated and quantified by UV absorbance on a Nanodrop 2000c.

The receptor comes from a man between 18 and 29 years old in good health. Some clones in this sample may be carry-over from other donors' samples. Recombination joined TRBV28 with TRBJ2-7; no D segment can be confidently identified. The source material was naive CD4+ T cells from PBMCs. The cell subset or site label for this specimen denotes: CD45RA+ positively selected. The CDR3 has the sequence CASRQPGSYEQYF. The sequence in DNA is TGTGCCAGCAGGCAGCCTGGCTCCTACGAGCAGTACTTC.